This T cell receptor beta chain was sequenced during a study of blood T cell repertoires in COVID-19. On the study more broadly: Samples of COVID-19 (acute and convalescent) were obtained from the United States, Italy and Spain.

Original processing notes: How many nucleated cells were present was estimated from reference gene primer amplification. Data came from immunoSEQ multiplex PCR; TCRdb stores just in-frame clones and leaves some out. The DNA was the basis for D and trimming; V, J and clone size are from that table. Of about 330,000 clones listed, roughly 87% are singletons. This CDR3 spans 14 amino acids. The trim removed 4 bases at V and 3 bases at J, leaving 4 bases unmatched. Looked up from germline, CDR1 is KGHSH and CDR2 is LQKENI. The sequence was obtained from a woman younger than 45 who had recovered from COVID-19. Sequencing was carried out using PBMCs or T cells enriched from blood (not recorded which). The J gene is TRBJ1-2, the V gene TRBV18; 8 bases line up with TRBD1. The CDR3 region has the DNA TGTGCCAGCTCACAGGACAGGGAACACTATGGCTACACCTTC. It codes for CASSQDREHYGYTF.